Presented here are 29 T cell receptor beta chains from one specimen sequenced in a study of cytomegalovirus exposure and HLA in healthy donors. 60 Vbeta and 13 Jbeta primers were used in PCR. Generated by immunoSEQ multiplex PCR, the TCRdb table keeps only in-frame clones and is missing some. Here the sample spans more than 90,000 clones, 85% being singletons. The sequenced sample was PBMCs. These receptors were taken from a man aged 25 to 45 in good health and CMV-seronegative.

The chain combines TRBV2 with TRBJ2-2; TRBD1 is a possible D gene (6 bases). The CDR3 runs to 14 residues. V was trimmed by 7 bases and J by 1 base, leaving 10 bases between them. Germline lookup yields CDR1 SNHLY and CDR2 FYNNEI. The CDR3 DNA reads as TGTGCCAGCAACCTGGACAGGAACACCGGGGAGCTGTTTTTT. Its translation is CASNLDRNTGELFF.

The CDR3 here is CASSILTVRQPQHF. For the CDR3, the DNA is TGTGCCAGTAGTATTTTGACAGTCCGACAGCCCCAGCATTTT. The chain carries TRBV19 and TRBJ1-5, with D perhaps matching TRBD1 (5 bases). This CDR3 comprises 14 residues. Germline V gene data show CDR1 as LNHDA and CDR2 as SQIVND (reference sequence). Trimming took 3 bases from V and 7 from J, leaving 13 bases between them.

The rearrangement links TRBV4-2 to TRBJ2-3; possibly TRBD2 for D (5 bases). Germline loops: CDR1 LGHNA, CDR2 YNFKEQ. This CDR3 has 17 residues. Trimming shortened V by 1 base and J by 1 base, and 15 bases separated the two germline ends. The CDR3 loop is CASSQGVVASRTDTQYF. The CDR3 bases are TGTGCCAGCAGCCAAGGTGTGGTAGCGAGCCGCACAGATACGCAGTATTTT.

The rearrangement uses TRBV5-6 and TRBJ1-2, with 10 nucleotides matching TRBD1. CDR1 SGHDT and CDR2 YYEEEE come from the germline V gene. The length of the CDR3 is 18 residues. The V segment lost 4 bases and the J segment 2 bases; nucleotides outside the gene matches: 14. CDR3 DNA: TGTGCCAGCAGCAAGGGCCGGGACAGGGGAAAGGGCAACTATGGCTACACCTTC. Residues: CASSKGRDRGKGNYGYTF.

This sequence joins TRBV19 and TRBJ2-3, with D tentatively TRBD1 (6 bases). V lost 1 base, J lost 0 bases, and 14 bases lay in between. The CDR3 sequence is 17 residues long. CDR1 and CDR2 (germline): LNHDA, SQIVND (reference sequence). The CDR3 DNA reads TGTGCCAGTAGTATAGTATCCCCAGGGGCTAGCACAGATACGCAGTATTTT. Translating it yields CASSIVSPGASTDTQYF.

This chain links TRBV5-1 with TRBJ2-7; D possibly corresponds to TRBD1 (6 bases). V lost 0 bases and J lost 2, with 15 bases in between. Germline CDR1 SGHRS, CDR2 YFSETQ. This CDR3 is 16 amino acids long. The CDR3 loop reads CASSLARTATTYEQYF. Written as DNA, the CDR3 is TGCGCCAGCAGCTTGGCGCGGACAGCCACAACCTACGAGCAGTACTTC.

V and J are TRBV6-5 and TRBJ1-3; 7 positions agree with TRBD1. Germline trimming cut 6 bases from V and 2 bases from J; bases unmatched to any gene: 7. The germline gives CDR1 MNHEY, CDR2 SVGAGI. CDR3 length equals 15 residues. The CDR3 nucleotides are TGTGCCAGCAGCCGAGACAGGGACGCTGGAAACACCATATATTTT. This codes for CASSRDRDAGNTIYF.

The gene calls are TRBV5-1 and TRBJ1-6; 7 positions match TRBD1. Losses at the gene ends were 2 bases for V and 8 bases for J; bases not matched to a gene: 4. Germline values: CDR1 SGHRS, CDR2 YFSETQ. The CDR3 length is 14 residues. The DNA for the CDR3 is TGCGCCAGCAGCTTACAGGGGATGCATTCACCCCTCCACTTT. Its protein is CASSLQGMHSPLHF.

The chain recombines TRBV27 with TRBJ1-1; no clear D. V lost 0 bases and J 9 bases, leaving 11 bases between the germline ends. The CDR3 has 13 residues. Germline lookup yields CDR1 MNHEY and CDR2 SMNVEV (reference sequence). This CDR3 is CASSLSSSRKAFF. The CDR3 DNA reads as TGTGCCAGCAGTTTATCGAGTTCGCGTAAAGCTTTCTTT.

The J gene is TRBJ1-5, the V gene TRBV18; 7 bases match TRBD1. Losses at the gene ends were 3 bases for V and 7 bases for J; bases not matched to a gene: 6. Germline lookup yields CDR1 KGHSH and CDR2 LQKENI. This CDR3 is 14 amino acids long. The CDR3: CASSPNRGSQPQHF. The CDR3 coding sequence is TGTGCCAGCTCACCCAACAGGGGATCGCAGCCCCAGCATTTT.

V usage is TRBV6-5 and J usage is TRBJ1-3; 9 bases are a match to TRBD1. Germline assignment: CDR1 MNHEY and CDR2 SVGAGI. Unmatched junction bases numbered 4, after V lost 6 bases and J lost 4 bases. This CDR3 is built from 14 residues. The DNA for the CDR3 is TGTGCCAGCAGCAGAGGGACAGGGGGAAACACCATATATTTT. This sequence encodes CASSRGTGGNTIYF.

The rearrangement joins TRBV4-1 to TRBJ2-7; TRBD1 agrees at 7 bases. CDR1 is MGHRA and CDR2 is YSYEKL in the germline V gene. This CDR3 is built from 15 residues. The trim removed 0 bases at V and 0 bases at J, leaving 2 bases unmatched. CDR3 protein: CASSQETGSSYEQYF. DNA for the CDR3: TGCGCCAGCAGCCAAGAGACAGGGTCCTCCTACGAGCAGTACTTC.

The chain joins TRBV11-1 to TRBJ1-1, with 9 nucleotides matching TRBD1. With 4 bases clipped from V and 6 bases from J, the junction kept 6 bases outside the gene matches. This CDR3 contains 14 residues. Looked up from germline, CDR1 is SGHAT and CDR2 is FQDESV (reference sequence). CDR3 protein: CASSWGQGPSEAFF. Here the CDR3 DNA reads TGTGCCAGCAGCTGGGGACAGGGCCCCTCTGAAGCTTTCTTT. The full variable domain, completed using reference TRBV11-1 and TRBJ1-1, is EAEVAQSPRYKITEKSQAVAFWCDPISGHATLYWYRQILGQGPELLVQFQDESVVDDSQLPKDRFSAERLKGVDSTLKIQPAELGDSAMYLCASSWGQGPSEAFFGQGTRLTVV.

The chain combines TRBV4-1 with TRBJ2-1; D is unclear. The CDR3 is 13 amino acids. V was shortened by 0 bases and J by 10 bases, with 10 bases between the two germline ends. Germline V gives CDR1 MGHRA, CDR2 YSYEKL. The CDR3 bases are TGCGCCAGCAGCCAAGATGTTTGGCAAGAGCAGTTCTTC. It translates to CASSQDVWQEQFF.

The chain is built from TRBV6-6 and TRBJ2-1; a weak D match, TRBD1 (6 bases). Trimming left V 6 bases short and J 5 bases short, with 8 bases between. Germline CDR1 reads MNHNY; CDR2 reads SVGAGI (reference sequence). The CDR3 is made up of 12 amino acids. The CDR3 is CASRRQDNEQFF. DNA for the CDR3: TGTGCCAGCAGGCGACAGGACAATGAGCAGTTCTTC.

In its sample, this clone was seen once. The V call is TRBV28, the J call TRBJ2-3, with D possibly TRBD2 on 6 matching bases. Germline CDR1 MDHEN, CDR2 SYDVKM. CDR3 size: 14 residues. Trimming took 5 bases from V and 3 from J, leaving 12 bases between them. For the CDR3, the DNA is TGTGCCAGCAGTACACCGGGACTGACAGATACGCAGTATTTT. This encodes CASSTPGLTDTQYF.

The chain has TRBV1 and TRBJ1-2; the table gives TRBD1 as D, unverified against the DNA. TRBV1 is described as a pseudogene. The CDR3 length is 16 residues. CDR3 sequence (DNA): TGCACCAGCAGCCAAGTCGCTAACCGGGACAGGGTGTCGTTTACCTTC. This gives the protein CTSSQVANRDRVSFTF.

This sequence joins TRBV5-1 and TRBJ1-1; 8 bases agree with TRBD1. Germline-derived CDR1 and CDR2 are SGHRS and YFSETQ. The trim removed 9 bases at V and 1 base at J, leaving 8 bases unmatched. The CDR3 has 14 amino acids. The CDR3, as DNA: TGCGCCACCGCAACCGGGACAGGGAACACTGAAGCTTTCTTT. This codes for CATATGTGNTEAFF.

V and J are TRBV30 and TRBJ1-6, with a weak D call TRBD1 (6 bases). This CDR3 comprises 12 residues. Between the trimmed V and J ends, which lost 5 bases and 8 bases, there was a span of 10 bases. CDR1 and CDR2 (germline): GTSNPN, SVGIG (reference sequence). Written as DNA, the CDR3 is TGTGCCTGGTCGAGACAGGATTCACCCCTCCACTTT. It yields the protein CAWSRQDSPLHF.

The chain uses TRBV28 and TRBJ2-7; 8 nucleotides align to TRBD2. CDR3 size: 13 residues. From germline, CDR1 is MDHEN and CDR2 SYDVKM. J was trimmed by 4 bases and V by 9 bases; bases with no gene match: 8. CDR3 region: CASYPGLGYEQYF. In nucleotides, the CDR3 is TGTGCCAGTTATCCGGGACTAGGATACGAGCAGTACTTC.

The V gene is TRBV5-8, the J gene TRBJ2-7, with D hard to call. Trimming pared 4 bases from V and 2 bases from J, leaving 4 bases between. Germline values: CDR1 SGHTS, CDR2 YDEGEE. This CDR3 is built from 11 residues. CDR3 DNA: TGTGCCAGCAGCCCGGCCTACGAGCAGTACTTC. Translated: CASSPAYEQYF.

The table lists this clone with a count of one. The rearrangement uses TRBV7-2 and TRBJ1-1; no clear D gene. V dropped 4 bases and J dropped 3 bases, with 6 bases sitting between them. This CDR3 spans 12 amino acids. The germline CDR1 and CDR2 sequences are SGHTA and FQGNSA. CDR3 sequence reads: CASSSEYTEAFF. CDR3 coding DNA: TGTGCCAGCAGCTCCGAGTACACTGAAGCTTTCTTT.

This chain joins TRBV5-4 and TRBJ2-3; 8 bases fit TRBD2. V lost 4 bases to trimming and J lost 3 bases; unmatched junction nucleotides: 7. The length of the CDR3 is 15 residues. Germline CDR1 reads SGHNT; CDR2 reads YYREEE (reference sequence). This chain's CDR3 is CASSPSGGRTDTQYF. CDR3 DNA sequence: TGTGCCAGCAGCCCGAGCGGGGGTCGAACAGATACGCAGTATTTT.

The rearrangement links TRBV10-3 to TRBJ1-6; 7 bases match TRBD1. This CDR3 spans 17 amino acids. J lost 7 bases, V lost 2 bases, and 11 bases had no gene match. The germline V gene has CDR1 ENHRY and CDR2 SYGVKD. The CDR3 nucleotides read TGTGCCATCAGTGAGGGTCAGGGGGGCGCGGGAAATTCACCCCTCCACTTT. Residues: CAISEGQGGAGNSPLHF.

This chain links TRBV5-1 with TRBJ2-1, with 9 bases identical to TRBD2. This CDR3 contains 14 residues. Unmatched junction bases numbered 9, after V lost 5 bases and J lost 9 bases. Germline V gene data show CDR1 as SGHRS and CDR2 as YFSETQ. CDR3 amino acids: CASRGSSGRGEQFF. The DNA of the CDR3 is TGCGCCAGCAGGGGAAGTAGCGGGAGAGGTGAGCAGTTCTTC.

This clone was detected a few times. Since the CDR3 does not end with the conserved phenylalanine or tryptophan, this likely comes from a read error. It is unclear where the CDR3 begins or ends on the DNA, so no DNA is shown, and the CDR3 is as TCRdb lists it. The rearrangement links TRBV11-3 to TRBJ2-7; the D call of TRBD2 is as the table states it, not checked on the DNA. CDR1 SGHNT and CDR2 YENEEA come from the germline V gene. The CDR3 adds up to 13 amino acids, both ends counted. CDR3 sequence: CASSAPGTSGRAL.

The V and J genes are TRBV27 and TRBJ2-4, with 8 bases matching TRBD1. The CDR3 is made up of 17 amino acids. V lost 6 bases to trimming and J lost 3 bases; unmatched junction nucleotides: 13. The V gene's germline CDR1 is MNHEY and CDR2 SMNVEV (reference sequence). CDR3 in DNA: TGTGCCAGCAGGAGCCTCGGGACAGGACGGGGCAAAAACATTCAGTACTTC. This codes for CASRSLGTGRGKNIQYF.

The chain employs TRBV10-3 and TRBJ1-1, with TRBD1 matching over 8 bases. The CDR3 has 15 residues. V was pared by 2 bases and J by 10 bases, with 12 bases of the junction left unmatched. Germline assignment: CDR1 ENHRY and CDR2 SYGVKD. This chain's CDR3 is CAISEPHQGAAVAFF. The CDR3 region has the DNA TGTGCCATCAGTGAGCCCCACCAGGGGGCAGCGGTAGCTTTCTTT.

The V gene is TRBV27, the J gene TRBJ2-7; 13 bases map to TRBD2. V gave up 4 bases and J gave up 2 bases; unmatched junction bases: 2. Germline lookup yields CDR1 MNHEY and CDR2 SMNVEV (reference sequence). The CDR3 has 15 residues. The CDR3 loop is CASSSGLAGAYEQYF. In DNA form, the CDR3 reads TGTGCCAGCAGTTCAGGACTAGCGGGAGCCTACGAGCAGTACTTC.